This T cell receptor (beta chain) appears in the sequencing data of a study of follicular helper T cells after annual influenza vaccination. Study conclusions and caveats: Recurrent ICOS+CD38+ cTfh clonotypes included tetramer and AIM influenza-specific ones. Day 7 ICOS+CD38+ clones later appeared mostly in ICOS-CD38- cTfh. Rare clonotypes were missed; only about 10-21% of cells gave TCRB.

Profiling relied on immunoSEQ multiplex PCR, and the TCRdb table lists in-frame clones only, not all of them. Seen here are a few thousand clones, about four fifths observed once, and the top ten hold around 2%. The germline CDR1 and CDR2 sequences are SGHTA and FQGNSA. The V end lost 1 base, the J end lost 5 bases, and 8 bases lay between the germline ends. The CDR3 extends over 14 amino acids. Time point in this sample: 2015-2016 season, pre-vaccination. This clone has only one observation. Its antigen is not known. The chain recombines TRBV7-2 with TRBJ2-2, with D possibly being TRBD2 (5 bases). Sequenced material: CXCR5+ CD38- circulating T follicular helper cells from blood, taken on the day of influenza vaccination. Indicated subset: circulating Tfh, non-naive CD4+CXCR5+PD-1+ (ICOS+CD38+ or ICOS-CD38-). This TCR derives from an adult who received the influenza vaccine. The CDR3 sequence: CASSLVRGTGELFF. CDR3 DNA sequence: TGTGCCAGCAGCTTAGTTCGGGGAACCGGGGAGCTGTTTTTT.